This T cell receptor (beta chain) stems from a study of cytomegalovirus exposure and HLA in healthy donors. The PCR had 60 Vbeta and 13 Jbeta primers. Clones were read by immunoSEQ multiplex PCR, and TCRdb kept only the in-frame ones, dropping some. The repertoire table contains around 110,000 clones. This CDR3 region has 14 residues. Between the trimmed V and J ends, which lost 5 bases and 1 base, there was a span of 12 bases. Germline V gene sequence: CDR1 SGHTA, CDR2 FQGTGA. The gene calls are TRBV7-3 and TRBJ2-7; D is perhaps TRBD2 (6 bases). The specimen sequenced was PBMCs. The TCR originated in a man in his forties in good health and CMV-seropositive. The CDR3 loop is CASSPHGGSYEQYF. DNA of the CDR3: TGTGCCAGCAGCCCCCACGGAGGGTCCTACGAGCAGTACTTC.